This is a list of T cell receptor beta chains from one sample in a study of shared clonotypes between healthy human individuals. Produced via immunoSEQ multiplex PCR; TCRdb's table is partial and in-frame only. The sample has more than 500,000 clones, about 96% seen once. The sample taken for sequencing was naive CD4+ T cells sorted from blood. These receptors all come from a woman aged 25 to 39 in good health. Each CDR3 is given with its conserved first and last residue. The D gene is left open where the match is weak. Rows give clone size only sometimes, using once, few, many, or a class for an expanded clone.

size: -; D: -; J: TRBJ2-7; V: TRBV18; CDR3: CASSPGQAFSSYEQYF; DNA: TGTGCCAGCTCACCGGGCCAGGCCTTTAGCTCCTACGAGCAGTACTTC
size: -; D: -; J: TRBJ2-7; V: TRBV4-1; CDR3: CASSQDHTGDTHYEQYF; DNA: TGCGCCAGCAGCCAAGACCACACGGGGGATACCCACTACGAGCAGTACTTC
size: -; D: TRBD1; J: TRBJ1-6; V: TRBV5-1; CDR3: CASTSGQGISPLHF; DNA: TGCGCCAGCACCTCAGGACAGGGCATTTCACCCCTCCACTTT
size: -; D: TRBD2; J: TRBJ2-1; V: TRBV28; CDR3: CASSLASGGGLF; DNA: TGTGCCAGCAGTTTAGCTAGCGGGGGGGGACTCTTC
size: -; D: -; J: TRBJ2-7; V: TRBV28; CDR3: CASSSGTPSHEQYF; DNA: TGTGCCAGCAGTTCCGGGACTCCCTCGCACGAGCAGTACTTC
size: -; D: -; J: TRBJ2-1; V: TRBV6-6; CDR3: CASSYGLASEQFF; DNA: TGTGCCAGCAGTTACGGGTTAGCATCTGAGCAGTTCTTC
size: -; D: -; J: TRBJ1-1; V: TRBV19; CDR3: CASSAGRTLGAFF; DNA: TGTGCCAGTAGTGCGGGCAGGACTCTAGGAGCTTTCTTT
size: -; D: TRBD2; J: TRBJ2-7; V: TRBV12-5; CDR3: CASGSPGLADYEQYF; DNA: TGTGCTAGTGGTTCCCCGGGACTAGCGGATTACGAGCAGTACTTC
size: -; D: TRBD1; J: TRBJ2-4; V: TRBV4-1; CDR3: CASSQEGGTAKNIQYF; DNA: TGCGCCAGCAGCCAAGAAGGGGGCACAGCCAAAAACATTCAGTACTTC
size: -; D: TRBD1; J: TRBJ1-5; V: TRBV19; CDR3: CASSGDRGRNQPQHF; DNA: TGTGCCAGTAGTGGGGACAGGGGACGCAATCAGCCCCAGCATTTT
size: -; D: -; J: TRBJ2-1; V: TRBV6-5; CDR3: CASTGPLSYNEQFF; DNA: TGTGCCAGCACGGGACCGCTTTCCTACAATGAGCAGTTCTTC
size: -; D: -; J: TRBJ1-2; V: TRBV30; CDR3: CAWSVSTGYGYTF; DNA: TGTGCCTGGAGTGTATCCACGGGTTATGGCTACACCTTC
size: -; D: -; J: TRBJ1-1; V: TRBV6-6; CDR3: CASSYSIGVQTEAFF; DNA: TGTGCCAGCAGTTACTCGATCGGGGTTCAAACTGAAGCTTTCTTT
size: -; D: -; J: TRBJ2-7; V: TRBV5-1; CDR3: CASSHQGYSYEQYF; DNA: TGCGCCAGCAGCCACCAGGGCTACTCCTACGAGCAGTACTTC
size: -; D: -; J: TRBJ2-2; V: TRBV5-4; CDR3: CASSPTESNTGELFF; DNA: TGTGCCAGCAGCCCGACAGAATCGAACACCGGGGAGCTGTTTTTT
size: -; D: TRBD2; J: TRBJ2-1; V: TRBV5-1; CDR3: CASSLRLALANEQFF; DNA: TGCGCCAGCAGCCTTAGACTAGCCCTCGCCAATGAGCAGTTCTTC
size: -; D: -; J: TRBJ2-5; V: TRBV7-2; CDR3: CASSAQETQYF; DNA: TGTGCCAGCAGCGCACAAGAGACCCAGTACTTC
size: -; D: -; J: TRBJ2-3; V: TRBV7-9; CDR3: CASSPLGGTQYF; DNA: TGTGCCAGCAGCCCACTCGGGGGTACGCAGTATTTT
size: -; D: -; J: TRBJ1-2; V: TRBV7-2; CDR3: CASSPTYDSGYGYTF; DNA: TGTGCCAGCAGCCCTACTTACGACAGCGGGTATGGCTACACCTTC
size: once; D: -; J: TRBJ2-5; V: TRBV5-4; CDR3: CASRPYRARGEETQYF; DNA: TGTGCCAGCAGACCCTACAGGGCGAGGGGCGAAGAGACCCAGTACTTC
size: -; D: -; J: TRBJ2-7; V: TRBV29-1; CDR3: CSVAFGGTREQYF; DNA: TGCAGCGTTGCTTTTGGGGGGACGAGGGAGCAGTACTTC
size: -; D: -; J: TRBJ1-5; V: TRBV10-3; CDR3: CAISEFQEADQPQHF; DNA: TGTGCCATCAGTGAGTTCCAGGAGGCAGATCAGCCCCAGCATTTT
size: -; D: -; J: TRBJ2-7; V: TRBV11-2; CDR3: CASSLEGSSYEQYF; DNA: TGTGCCAGCAGCTTAGAGGGTAGCTCCTACGAGCAGTACTTC
size: -; D: -; J: TRBJ1-1; V: TRBV18; CDR3: CASSPPAGQGTEAFF; DNA: TGTGCCAGCTCACCACCGGCCGGGCAGGGCACTGAAGCTTTCTTT
size: -; D: -; J: TRBJ2-5; V: TRBV6-6; CDR3: CASRPTRKETQYF; DNA: TGTGCCAGCAGACCAACCCGGAAAGAGACCCAGTACTTC
size: -; D: -; J: TRBJ2-3; V: TRBV5-1; CDR3: CASSLAGDPVDTQYF; DNA: TGCGCCAGCAGCTTGGCCGGGGACCCCGTGGATACGCAGTATTTT
size: once; D: -; J: TRBJ2-1; V: TRBV10-3; CDR3: CAISGGGDTSYNEQFF; DNA: TGTGCCATCAGTGGAGGGGGGGACACTTCCTACAATGAGCAGTTCTTC
size: -; D: -; J: TRBJ2-7; V: TRBV7-9; CDR3: CASSSNRETQYF; DNA: TGTGCCAGCAGCTCTAACAGGGAGACGCAGTACTTC
size: -; D: -; J: TRBJ1-2; V: TRBV2; CDR3: CAISRARALSPGHGYTF; DNA: TGTGCCATCAGTCGGGCAAGAGCGCTTTCCCCCGGACATGGCTACACCTTC
size: once; D: -; J: TRBJ2-7; V: TRBV6-5; CDR3: CASMRSLSYEQYF; DNA: TGTGCCAGCATGCGCTCCCTCTCCTACGAGCAGTACTTC
size: -; D: -; J: TRBJ2-1; V: TRBV2; CDR3: CASSEGLGDEQFF; DNA: TGTGCCAGCAGTGAAGGATTGGGGGATGAGCAGTTCTTC
size: -; D: -; J: TRBJ2-1; V: TRBV5-8; CDR3: CASSLSRERQFF; DNA: TGTGCCAGCAGCTTGTCCCGGGAGAGACAGTTCTTC
size: -; D: -; J: TRBJ1-2; V: TRBV7-9; CDR3: CASSSSGAQKLYYGYTF; DNA: TGTGCCAGCAGCTCGTCCGGGGCCCAAAAGCTCTACTATGGCTACACCTTC
size: once; D: -; J: TRBJ2-6; V: TRBV18; CDR3: CASSGGAGANVLTF; DNA: TGTGCCAGCTCAGGAGGAGCTGGGGCCAACGTCCTGACTTTC
size: -; D: -; J: TRBJ1-5; V: TRBV19; CDR3: CASSIPYRGGQPQHF; DNA: TGTGCCAGTAGTATTCCCTACAGAGGGGGTCAGCCCCAGCATTTT
size: few; D: TRBD1; J: TRBJ1-2; V: TRBV4-1; CDR3: CASSPDRDFYGYTF; DNA: TGCGCCAGCAGCCCGGACAGGGATTTCTATGGCTACACCTTC
size: -; D: TRBD1; J: TRBJ2-7; V: TRBV18; CDR3: CASSPRQGHEQYF; DNA: TGTGCCAGCTCACCGCGACAGGGCCACGAGCAGTACTTC
size: -; D: -; J: TRBJ2-3; V: TRBV28; CDR3: CASRGSTDTQYF; DNA: TGTGCCAGCAGAGGAAGCACAGATACGCAGTATTTT
size: few; D: -; J: TRBJ1-4; V: TRBV6-1; CDR3: CASSEGTNEKLFF; DNA: TGTGCCAGCAGTGAAGGCACTAATGAAAAACTGTTTTTT
size: -; D: -; J: TRBJ2-3; V: TRBV30; CDR3: CAWSPGPDTQYF; DNA: TGTGCCTGGAGTCCAGGGCCAGATACGCAGTATTTT
size: -; D: TRBD2; J: TRBJ2-5; V: TRBV23-1; CDR3: CARLAAQETQYF; DNA: TGCGCCCGACTAGCGGCCCAAGAGACCCAGTACTTC
size: once; D: -; J: TRBJ2-5; V: TRBV18; CDR3: CASSPYDRETQYF; DNA: TGTGCCAGCTCACCCTACGACAGAGAGACCCAGTACTTC